This T cell receptor (beta chain) was sequenced for a study of blood T cell repertoires in COVID-19. Study in general: PBMCs, B-cell-depleted T cells, or T cells provided the cDNA or gDNA that made up the material.

The Seattle site enrolled patients during active infection and followed them longitudinally. The CDR3 runs to 15 residues. V lost 7 bases, J lost 2 bases, and 8 bases stayed unmatched. CDR1 MNHNS and CDR2 SASEGT come from the germline V gene. Clones were read by immunoSEQ multiplex PCR, and TCRdb kept only the in-frame ones, dropping some. This sample carries approximately 270,000 clones, 70% to 90% of them seen once, and the ten largest clones take about 0.9%. Material: peripheral blood. The receptor was isolated from a human donor with COVID-19, enrolled during active disease. The donor label of this sample is uncertain. The chain carries TRBV6-1 and TRBJ2-1, with 7 nucleotides matching TRBD2. The CDR3 loop reads CASNPLAATYNEQFF. The DNA for the CDR3 is TGTGCCAGCAACCCCCTAGCGGCCACCTACAATGAGCAGTTCTTC.